This T cell receptor (beta chain) was identified in a study of blood T cell repertoires in COVID-19. On the study more broadly: The United States, Italy and Spain were the sources of the acute and convalescent COVID-19 samples. PBMCs, B-cell-depleted T cells, or T cells provided the cDNA or gDNA that made up the material.

Generated by immunoSEQ multiplex PCR, the TCRdb table keeps only in-frame clones and is missing some. The sample lists approximately 60,000 clones, 65% to 90% occurring once. There are 17 residues in the CDR3. V shed 5 bases and J shed 0 bases, with 14 bases lying between them. Germline loops: CDR1 MNHEY, CDR2 SVGEGT. Sample: peripheral blood. This chain uses TRBV6-2 or TRBV6-3 with TRBJ2-6; D unclear. The sequence derives from a man in his fifties or sixties with active COVID-19. The CDR3 DNA is TGTGCCAGCAGTGTGCTGGCCCCGATCTCTGGGGCCAACGTCCTGACTTTC. The encoded protein is CASSVLAPISGANVLTF.